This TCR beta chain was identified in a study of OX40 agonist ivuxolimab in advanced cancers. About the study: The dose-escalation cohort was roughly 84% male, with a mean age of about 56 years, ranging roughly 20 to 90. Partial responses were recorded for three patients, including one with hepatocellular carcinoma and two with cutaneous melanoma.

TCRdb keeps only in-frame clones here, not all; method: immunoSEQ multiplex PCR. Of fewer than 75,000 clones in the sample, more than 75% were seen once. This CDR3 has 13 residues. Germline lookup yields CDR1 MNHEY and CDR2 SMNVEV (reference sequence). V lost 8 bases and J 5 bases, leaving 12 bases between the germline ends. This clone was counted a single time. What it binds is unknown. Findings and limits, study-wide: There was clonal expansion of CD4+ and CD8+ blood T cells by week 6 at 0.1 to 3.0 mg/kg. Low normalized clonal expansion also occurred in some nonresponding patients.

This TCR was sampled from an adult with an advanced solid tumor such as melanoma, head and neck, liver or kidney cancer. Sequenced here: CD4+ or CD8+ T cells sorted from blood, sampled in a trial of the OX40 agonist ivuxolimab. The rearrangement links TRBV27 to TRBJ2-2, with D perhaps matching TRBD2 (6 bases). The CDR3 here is CASRRGGTGELFF. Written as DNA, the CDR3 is TGTGCCAGCCGGCGGGGAGGAACCGGGGAGCTGTTTTTT.